This T cell receptor beta chain was documented in a study of cytomegalovirus exposure and HLA in healthy donors. General study findings and limits: Sequencing depth across donors, presence/absence analyses assumed, was roughly uniform. Several V segments, TRBV6-2 and TRBV6-3 among them, could not be told apart and were dropped.

Per germline, CDR1 MDHEN and CDR2 SYDVKM. Trimming shortened V by 3 bases and J by 0 bases, and 9 bases separated the two germline ends. This CDR3 is built from 16 residues. PCR amplification relied on 60 Vbeta primers (plus 13 Jbeta primers). Original methodology: A later analysis counted roughly 74 million unique TCR beta chains, around 11 million shared. The repertoire was sequenced with immunoSEQ multiplex PCR; TCRdb's copy has only in-frame clones and lacks some. That table furnishes V, J and clone size, whereas the DNA furnished D and trimming. The table lists some 130,000 clones, roughly four fifths of them singletons. There are a few counts of this clone. The antigen remains undetermined.

The rearrangement uses TRBV28 and TRBJ2-6; D gene ambiguous. The TCR was taken from a woman aged 60 to 75 in good health and CMV-seronegative. Sequenced: PBMCs. CDR3 loop: CASSFPGLSGANVLTF. CDR3 DNA: TGTGCCAGCAGTTTCCCAGGTCTCTCTGGGGCCAACGTCCTGACTTTC.